These T cell receptor beta chains were read from a single sample in a study of identical twins. TCRdb used MiXCR to reprocess the 5' RACE reads, holding one entry per CDR3 protein. The data contain about 330,000 distinct CDR3 sequences, about 12% of them singletons. These data were also reused for a study on yellow fever vaccine responses in identical twins.

The source material was CD8+ T cells sorted from blood. Receptors originate from a woman under 30 in good health. Both conserved end residues are part of each CDR3. The order of the fields is clone size, D gene, V gene, J gene, CDR3 DNA, CDR3 protein. A D gene is named only where the DNA matches it firmly. The size entry is marked missing in some rows and otherwise reads once, few, many or a size class.

>few|.|TRBV20-1|TRBJ2-1
TGCAGTGCTAGTAATGGGGCGGGGTGGTTTGAGGATGAGCAGTTCTTC
CSASNGAGWFEDEQFF
>.|.|TRBV27|TRBJ2-2
TGTGCCAGCACCCCTTCCGGGGGGCGGACCGGGGAGCTGTTTTTT
CASTPSGGRTGELFF
>.|.|TRBV13|TRBJ2-2
TGTGCCAGCAGCCCAGGACTGGGACTTGTCGGGGAGCTGTTTTTT
CASSPGLGLVGELFF
>.|TRBD1|TRBV7-9|TRBJ2-7
TGTGCCAGCAGCCCTACCAAGGGACAGGGGCGATACGAGCAGTACTTC
CASSPTKGQGRYEQYF
>.|.|TRBV9|TRBJ2-7
TGTGCCAGCAGTGGCGGGGGGACAGGACCGTACGAGCAGTACTTC
CASSGGGTGPYEQYF
>.|.|TRBV12-3/TRBV12-4|TRBJ2-7
TGTGCCAGCAGTCTCTACCTCCTCAAGCAGTACTTC
CASSLYLLKQYF
>few|.|TRBV3-1|TRBJ2-1
TGTGCCAGCAGCCGTCCCAGAGAGTCAGAGGATGAGCAGTTCTTC
CASSRPRESEDEQFF
>.|TRBD2|TRBV4-1|TRBJ2-1
TGCGCCAGCAGCCCGGGACTAGCGGCTCCTGACAAGTACAATGAGCAGTTCTTC
CASSPGLAAPDKYNEQFF
>.|.|TRBV28|TRBJ2-1
TGTGCCAGCAGTTTGACTACGAGCTCCTACAATGAGCAGTTCTTC
CASSLTTSSYNEQFF
>few|TRBD1|TRBV10-2|TRBJ1-2
TGCGCCAGCAGTGGGGACAGCTATGGCTACACCTTC
CASSGDSYGYTF
>.|TRBD1|TRBV2|TRBJ2-1
TGTGCCAGCAGGGCGACAGGGCGCAATGAGCAGTTCTTC
CASRATGRNEQFF
>few|TRBD2|TRBV9|TRBJ2-1
TGTGCCAGCGCCCCGCTAGCGGGAGGGCGCAATGAGCAGTTCTTC
CASAPLAGGRNEQFF
>.|.|TRBV5-1|TRBJ1-6
TGCGCCAGCAGCCGACGTTCCGTTTCACCCCTCCACTTT
CASSRRSVSPLHF